This T cell receptor (beta chain) originates from a study of blood T cells in healthy people across ages. The length of the CDR3 is 17 residues. V dropped 5 bases and J dropped 3 bases, with 20 bases sitting between them. CDR1 and CDR2 from the germline V gene are SGHNT and YENEEA. Next came a second PCR, run for about 7 to 12 cycles, which used a sample-barcoded 5' primer along with a J-beta primer mix. MiXCR was run by TCRdb on the 5' RACE reads, yielding one entry per CDR3 protein. The sample includes approximately 810,000 distinct CDR3 sequences, about 28% of them seen just once. Sequences were obtained from blood. The receptor's source is an elderly woman in good health. The rearrangement joins TRBV11-3 to TRBJ2-4; a possible D gene is TRBD1 (6 bases). CDR3 amino acids: CASSPKGSGDFKNIQYF. The CDR3, as DNA: TGTGCCAGCAGCCCCAAGGGGTCAGGGGATTTCAAAAACATTCAGTACTTC.